The clone carrying this T cell receptor beta chain was picked up a small number of times. Its antigen is unknown. The entry originates in a study of T cell repertoires in cytomegalovirus infection. The overall study: Shared public TCR beta signatures pointed to both CMV infection and a matching HLA type.

Findings and limits, study-wide: The ex vivo response showed dominance by HLA-C-restricted CMV-specific TCR beta clonotypes.

TCRdb independently ran MiXCR on the reads; one entry per CDR3 protein. The repertoire includes around 490,000 distinct CDR3 sequences, 26% of them detected once, and over 10% sits in the top ten. Germline-derived CDR1 and CDR2 are SGHNT and YENEEA. V was shortened by 0 bases and J by 2 bases, with 10 bases between the two germline ends. This CDR3 region has 15 residues. The sequencing sample was made of PBMCs. The clonotype was recovered from a human donor in good health (CMV status not recorded). Some clones in this sample may be carry-over from other donors' samples. The chain combines TRBV11-3 with TRBJ1-1, with D hard to call. CDR3 in amino acids: CASSLDLALNTEAFF. In nucleotides, the CDR3 is TGTGCCAGCAGCTTAGATCTCGCCCTCAACACTGAAGCTTTCTTT.